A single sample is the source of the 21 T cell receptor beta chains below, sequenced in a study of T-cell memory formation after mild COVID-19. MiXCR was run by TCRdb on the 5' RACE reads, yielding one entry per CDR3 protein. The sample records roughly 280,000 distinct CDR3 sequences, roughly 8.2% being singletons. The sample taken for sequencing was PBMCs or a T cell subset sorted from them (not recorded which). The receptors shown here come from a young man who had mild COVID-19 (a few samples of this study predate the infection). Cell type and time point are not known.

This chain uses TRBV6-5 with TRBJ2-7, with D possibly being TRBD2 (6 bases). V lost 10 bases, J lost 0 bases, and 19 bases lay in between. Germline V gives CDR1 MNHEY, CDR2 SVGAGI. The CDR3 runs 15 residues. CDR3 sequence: CAILRGLRHSYEQYF. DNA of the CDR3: TGTGCCATCTTAAGGGGACTTCGCCACTCCTACGAGCAGTACTTC.

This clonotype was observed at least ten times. The CDR3 spells CASGLDLAGGFYNSPLHF. The DNA for the CDR3 is TGTGCTAGTGGTCTAGATCTGGCAGGGGGCTTTTACAATTCACCCCTCCACTTT. The chain couples TRBV12-5 to TRBJ1-6, with 8 bases matching TRBD1. The CDR3 contains 18 residues. From germline, CDR1 is LGHNT and CDR2 FRNRAP. V shed 5 bases, J shed 7 bases, and the junction held 16 bases outside the gene matches.

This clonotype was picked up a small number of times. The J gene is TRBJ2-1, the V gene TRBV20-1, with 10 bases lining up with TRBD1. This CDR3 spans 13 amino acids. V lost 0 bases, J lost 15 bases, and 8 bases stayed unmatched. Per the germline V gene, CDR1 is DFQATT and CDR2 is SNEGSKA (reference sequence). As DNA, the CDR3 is TGCAGTGCTAGAGATTTGGGACAGGGGCTTCTGTTCTTC. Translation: CSARDLGQGLLFF.

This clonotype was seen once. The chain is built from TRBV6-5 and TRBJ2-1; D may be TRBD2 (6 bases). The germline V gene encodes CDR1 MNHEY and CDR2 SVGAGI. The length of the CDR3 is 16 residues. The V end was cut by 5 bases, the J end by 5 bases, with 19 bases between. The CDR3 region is CASSRVGGRMNNEQFF. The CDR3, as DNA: TGTGCCAGCAGTCGTGTCGGGGGTCGAATGAACAATGAGCAGTTCTTC.

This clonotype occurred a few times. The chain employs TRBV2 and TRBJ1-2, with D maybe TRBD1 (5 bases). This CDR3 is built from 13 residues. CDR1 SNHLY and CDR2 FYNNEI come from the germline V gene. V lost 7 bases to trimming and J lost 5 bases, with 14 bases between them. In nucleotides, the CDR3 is TGTGCCAGCACGCGCTCAGGGATGTATGGCTACACCTTC. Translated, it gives CASTRSGMYGYTF.

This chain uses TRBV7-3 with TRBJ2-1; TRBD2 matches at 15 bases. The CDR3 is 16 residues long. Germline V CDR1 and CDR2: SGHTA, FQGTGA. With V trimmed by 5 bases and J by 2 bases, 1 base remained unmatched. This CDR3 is CASSRTSGGAYNEQFF. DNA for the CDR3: TGTGCCAGCAGCCGGACTAGCGGGGGGGCCTACAATGAGCAGTTCTTC.

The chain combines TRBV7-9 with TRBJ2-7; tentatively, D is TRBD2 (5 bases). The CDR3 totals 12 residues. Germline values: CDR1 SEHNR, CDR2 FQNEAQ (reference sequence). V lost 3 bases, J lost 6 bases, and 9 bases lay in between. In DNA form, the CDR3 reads TGTGCCAGCAGCTTGAGGGTTGGCGAGCAGTACTTC. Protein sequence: CASSLRVGEQYF.

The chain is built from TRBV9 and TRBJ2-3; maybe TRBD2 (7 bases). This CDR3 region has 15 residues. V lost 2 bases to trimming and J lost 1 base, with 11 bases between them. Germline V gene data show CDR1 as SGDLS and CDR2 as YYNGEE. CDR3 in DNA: TGTGCCAGCAGCGTCTGGGGGGGCGGCACAGATACGCAGTATTTT. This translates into CASSVWGGGTDTQYF.

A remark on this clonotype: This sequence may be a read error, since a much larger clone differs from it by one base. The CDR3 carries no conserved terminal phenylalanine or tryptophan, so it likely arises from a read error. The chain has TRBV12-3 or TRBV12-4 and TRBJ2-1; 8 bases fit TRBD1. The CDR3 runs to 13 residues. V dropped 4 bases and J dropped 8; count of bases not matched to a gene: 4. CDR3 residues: CASSSGGLDEQFL. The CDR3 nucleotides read TGTGCCAGCAGTTCAGGGGGCTTGGATGAGCAGTTCTTA.

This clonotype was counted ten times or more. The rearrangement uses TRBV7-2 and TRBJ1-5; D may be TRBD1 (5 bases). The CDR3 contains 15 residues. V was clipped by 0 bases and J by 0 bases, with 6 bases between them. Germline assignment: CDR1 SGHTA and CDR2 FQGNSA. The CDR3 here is CASSLAGGSNQPQHF. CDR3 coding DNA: TGTGCCAGCAGCTTAGCCGGGGGTAGCAATCAGCCCCAGCATTTT. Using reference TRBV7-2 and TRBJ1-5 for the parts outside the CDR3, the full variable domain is GAGVSQSPSNKVTEKGKDVELRCDPISGHTALYWYRQSLGQGLEFLIYFQGNSAPDKSGLPSDRFSAERTGGSVSTLTIQRTQQEDSAVYLCASSLAGGSNQPQHFGDGTRLSIL.

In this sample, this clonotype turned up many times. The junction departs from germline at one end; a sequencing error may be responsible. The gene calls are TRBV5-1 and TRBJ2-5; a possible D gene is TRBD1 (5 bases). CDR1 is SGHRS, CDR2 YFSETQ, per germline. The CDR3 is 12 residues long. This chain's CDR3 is CASSHTLDTIVF. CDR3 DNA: TGCGCCAGCAGCCACACACTGGACACGATTGTCTTC.

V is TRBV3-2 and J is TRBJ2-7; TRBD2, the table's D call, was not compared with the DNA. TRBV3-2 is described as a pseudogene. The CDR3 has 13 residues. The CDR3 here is CARLAGDPYEQYV. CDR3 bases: TGTGCCAGACTAGCGGGGGACCCCTACGAGCAGTACGTC.

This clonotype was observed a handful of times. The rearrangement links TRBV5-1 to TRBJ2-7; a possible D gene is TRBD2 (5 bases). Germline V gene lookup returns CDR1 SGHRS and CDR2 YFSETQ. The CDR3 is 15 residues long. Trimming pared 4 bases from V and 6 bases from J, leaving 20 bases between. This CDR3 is CASSHGRGLAGEQYF. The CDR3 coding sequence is TGCGCCAGCAGCCACGGGCGCGGTCTAGCCGGCGAGCAGTACTTC. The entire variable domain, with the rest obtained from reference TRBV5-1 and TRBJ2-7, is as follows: KAGVTQTPRYLIKTRGQQVTLSCSPISGHRSVSWYQQTPGQGLQFLFEYFSETQRNKGNFPGRFSGRQFSNSRSEMNVSTLELGDSALYLCASSHGRGLAGEQYFGPGTRLTVT.

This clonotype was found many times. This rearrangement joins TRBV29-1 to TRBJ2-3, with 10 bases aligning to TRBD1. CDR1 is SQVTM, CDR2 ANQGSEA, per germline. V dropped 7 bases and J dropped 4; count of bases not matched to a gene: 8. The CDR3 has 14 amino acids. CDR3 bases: TGCAGCGCCGCGACGGGACAGGGGCCAGATACGCAGTATTTT. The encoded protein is CSAATGQGPDTQYF.

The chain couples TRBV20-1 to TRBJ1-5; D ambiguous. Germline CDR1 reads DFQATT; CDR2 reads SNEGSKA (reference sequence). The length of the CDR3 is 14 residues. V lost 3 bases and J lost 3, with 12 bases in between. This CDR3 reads CSASGGRYNQPQHF. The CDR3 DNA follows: TGCAGTGCTAGCGGTGGGCGGTACAATCAGCCCCAGCATTTT.

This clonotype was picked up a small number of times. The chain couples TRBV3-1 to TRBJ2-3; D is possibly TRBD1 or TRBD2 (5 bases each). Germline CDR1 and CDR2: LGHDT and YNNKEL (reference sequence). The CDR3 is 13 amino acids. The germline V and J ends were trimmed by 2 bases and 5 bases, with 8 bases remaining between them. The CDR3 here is CASSQWGRDTQYF. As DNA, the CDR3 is TGTGCCAGCAGCCAATGGGGGAGAGATACGCAGTATTTT.

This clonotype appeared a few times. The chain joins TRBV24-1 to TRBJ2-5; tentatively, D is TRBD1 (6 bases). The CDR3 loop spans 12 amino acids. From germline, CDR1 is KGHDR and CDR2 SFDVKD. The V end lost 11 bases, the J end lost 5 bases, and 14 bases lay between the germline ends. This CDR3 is CAIQGLGETQYF. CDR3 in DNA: TGTGCCATTCAGGGGTTAGGTGAGACCCAGTACTTC.

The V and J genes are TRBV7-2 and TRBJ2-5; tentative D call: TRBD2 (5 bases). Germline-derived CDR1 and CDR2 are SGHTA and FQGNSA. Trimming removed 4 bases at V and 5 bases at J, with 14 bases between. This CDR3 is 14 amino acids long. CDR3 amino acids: CASSSGDIKETQYF. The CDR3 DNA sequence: TGTGCCAGCAGCTCCGGGGATATCAAGGAGACCCAGTACTTC.

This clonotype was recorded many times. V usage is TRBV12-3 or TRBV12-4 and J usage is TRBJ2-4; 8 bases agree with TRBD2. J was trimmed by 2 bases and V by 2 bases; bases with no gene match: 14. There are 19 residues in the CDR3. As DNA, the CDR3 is TGTGCCAGCAGTTTACCTATCCTCAGCGGGGGTATTTCCAAAAACATTCAGTACTTC. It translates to CASSLPILSGGISKNIQYF.

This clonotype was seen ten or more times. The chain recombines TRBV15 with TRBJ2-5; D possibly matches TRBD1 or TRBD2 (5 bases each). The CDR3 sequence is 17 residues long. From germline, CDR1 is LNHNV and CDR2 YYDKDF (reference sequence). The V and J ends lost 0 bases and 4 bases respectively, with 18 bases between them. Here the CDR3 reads CATSRDLRDPRGETQYF. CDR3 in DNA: TGTGCCACCAGCAGAGATCTCCGGGACCCGAGAGGAGAGACCCAGTACTTC. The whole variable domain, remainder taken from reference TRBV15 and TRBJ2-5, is DAMVIQNPRYQVTQFGKPVTLSCSQTLNHNVMYWYQQKSSQAPKLLFHYYDKDFNNEADTPDNFQSRRPNTSFCFLDIRSPGLGDTAMYLCATSRDLRDPRGETQYFGPGTRLLVL.

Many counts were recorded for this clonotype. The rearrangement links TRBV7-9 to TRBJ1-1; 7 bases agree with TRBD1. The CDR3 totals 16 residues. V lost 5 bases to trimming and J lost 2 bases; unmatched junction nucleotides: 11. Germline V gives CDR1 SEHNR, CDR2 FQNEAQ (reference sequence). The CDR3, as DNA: TGTGCCAGCAGCCACCGTGGCGGGACAGTAAACACTGAAGCTTTCTTT. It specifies CASSHRGGTVNTEAFF.